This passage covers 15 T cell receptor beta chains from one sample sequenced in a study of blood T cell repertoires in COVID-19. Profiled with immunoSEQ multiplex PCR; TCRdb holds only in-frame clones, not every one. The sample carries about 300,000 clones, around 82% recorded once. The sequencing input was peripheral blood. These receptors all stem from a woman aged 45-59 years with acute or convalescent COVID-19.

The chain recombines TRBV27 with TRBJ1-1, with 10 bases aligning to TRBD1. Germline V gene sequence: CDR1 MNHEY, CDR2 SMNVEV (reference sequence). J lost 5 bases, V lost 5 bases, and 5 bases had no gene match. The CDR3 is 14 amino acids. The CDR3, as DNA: TGTGCCAGCAGTGGACGGACAGGGGGTACTGAAGCTTTCTTT. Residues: CASSGRTGGTEAFF.

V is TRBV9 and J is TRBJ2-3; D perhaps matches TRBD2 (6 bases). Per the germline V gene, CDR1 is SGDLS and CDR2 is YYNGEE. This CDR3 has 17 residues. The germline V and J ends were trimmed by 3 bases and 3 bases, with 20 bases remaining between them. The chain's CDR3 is CASSARGGAGRTDTQYF. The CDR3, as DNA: TGTGCCAGCAGCGCCCGTGGTGGGGCGGGAAGAACAGATACGCAGTATTTT.

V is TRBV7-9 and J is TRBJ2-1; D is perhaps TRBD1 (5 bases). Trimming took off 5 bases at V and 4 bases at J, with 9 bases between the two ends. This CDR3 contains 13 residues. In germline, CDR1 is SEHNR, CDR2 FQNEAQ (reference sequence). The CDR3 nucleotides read TGTGCCAGCAGCGAGACAGTTTACAATGAGCAGTTCTTC. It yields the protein CASSETVYNEQFF.

CDR3 sequence reads: CASRPQAGGEQETQYF. The CDR3 region has the DNA TGTGCCAGCAGACCACAAGCGGGAGGGGAGCAAGAGACCCAGTACTTC. The chain combines TRBV7-8 with TRBJ2-5; 10 bases fit TRBD2. The CDR3 extends over 16 amino acids. Trimming removed 6 bases from V and 2 bases from J; junction bases left unmatched: 9. Germline values: CDR1 SGHVS, CDR2 FQNEAQ.

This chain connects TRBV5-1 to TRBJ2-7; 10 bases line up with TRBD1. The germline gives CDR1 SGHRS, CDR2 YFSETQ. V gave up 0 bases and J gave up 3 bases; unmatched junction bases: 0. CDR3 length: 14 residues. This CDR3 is CASSLGTGGYEQYV. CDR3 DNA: TGCGCCAGCAGCTTGGGGACAGGGGGCTACGAGCAGTACGTC.

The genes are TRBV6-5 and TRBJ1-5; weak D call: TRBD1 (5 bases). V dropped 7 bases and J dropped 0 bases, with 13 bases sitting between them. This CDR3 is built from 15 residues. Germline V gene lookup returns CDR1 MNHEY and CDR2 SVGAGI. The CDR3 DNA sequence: TGTGCCAGCACCCCTAGGGGAAATAGCAATCAGCCCCAGCATTTT. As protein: CASTPRGNSNQPQHF.

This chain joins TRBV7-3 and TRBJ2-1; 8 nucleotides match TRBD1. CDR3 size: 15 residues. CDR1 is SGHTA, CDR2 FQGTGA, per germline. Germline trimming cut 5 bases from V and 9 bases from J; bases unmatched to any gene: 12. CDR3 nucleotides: TGTGCCAGCAGCGAACAGGGGGTCGGGTGGGGTGAGCAGTTCTTC. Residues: CASSEQGVGWGEQFF.

CDR3 protein: CATSDAGVYGYTF. CDR3 bases: TGTGCCACCAGTGATGCAGGTGTCTATGGCTACACCTTC. V and J are TRBV24-1 and TRBJ1-2; D gene uncertain. This CDR3 region has 13 residues. The V end lost 3 bases, the J end lost 4 bases, and 8 bases lay between the germline ends. From germline, CDR1 is KGHDR and CDR2 SFDVKD.

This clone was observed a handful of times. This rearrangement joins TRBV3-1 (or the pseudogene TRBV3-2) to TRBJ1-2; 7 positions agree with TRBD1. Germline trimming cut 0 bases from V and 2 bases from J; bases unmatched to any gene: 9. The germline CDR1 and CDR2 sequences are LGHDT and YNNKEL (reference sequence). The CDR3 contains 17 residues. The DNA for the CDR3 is TGTGCCAGCAGCCAAGATATTAGAACAGGGGAAAACTATGGCTACACCTTC. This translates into CASSQDIRTGENYGYTF.

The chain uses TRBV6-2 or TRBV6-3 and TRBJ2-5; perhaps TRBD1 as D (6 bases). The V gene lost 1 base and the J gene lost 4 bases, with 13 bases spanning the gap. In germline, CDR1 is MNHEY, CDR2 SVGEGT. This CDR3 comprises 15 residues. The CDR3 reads CASSYLRAGAETQYF. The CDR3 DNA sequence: TGTGCCAGCAGTTACTTACGGGCAGGGGCAGAGACCCAGTACTTC.

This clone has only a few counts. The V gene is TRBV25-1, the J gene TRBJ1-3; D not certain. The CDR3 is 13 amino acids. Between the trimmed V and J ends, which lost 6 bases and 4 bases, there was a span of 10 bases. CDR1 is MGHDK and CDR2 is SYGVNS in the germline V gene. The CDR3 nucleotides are TGTGCCAGCAGGGGTTCAGGAGGAAACACCATATATTTT. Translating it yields CASRGSGGNTIYF. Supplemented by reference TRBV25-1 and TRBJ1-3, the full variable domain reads EADIYQTPRYLVIGTGKKITLECSQTMGHDKMYWYQQDPGMELHLIHYSYGVNSTEKGDLSSESTVSRIRTEHFPLTLESARPSHTSQYLCASRGSGGNTIYFGEGSWLTVV.

The CDR3 DNA reads as TGTGCCAGCAGTTCTCACCCAGGGGTGAACACTGAAGCTTTCTTT. Amino acids: CASSSHPGVNTEAFF. This chain connects TRBV28 to TRBJ1-1; D is possibly TRBD1 (6 bases). V lost 4 bases to trimming and J lost 0 bases, with 12 bases between them. There are 15 residues in the CDR3. Germline V gene sequence: CDR1 MDHEN, CDR2 SYDVKM.

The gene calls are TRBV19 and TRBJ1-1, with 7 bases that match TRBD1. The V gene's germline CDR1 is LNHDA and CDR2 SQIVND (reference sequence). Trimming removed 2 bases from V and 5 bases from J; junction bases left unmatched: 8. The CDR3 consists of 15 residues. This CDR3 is CASSIIRGQVTEAFF. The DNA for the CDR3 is TGTGCCAGTAGTATAATCCGCGGACAGGTGACTGAAGCTTTCTTT.

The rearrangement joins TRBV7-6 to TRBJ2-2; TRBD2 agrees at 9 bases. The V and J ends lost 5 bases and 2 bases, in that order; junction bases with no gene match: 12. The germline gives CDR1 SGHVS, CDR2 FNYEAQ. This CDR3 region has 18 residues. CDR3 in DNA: TGTGCCAGCAGCGGAGAAACCGGACTAGCGATCAACACCGGGGAGCTGTTTTTT. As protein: CASSGETGLAINTGELFF.

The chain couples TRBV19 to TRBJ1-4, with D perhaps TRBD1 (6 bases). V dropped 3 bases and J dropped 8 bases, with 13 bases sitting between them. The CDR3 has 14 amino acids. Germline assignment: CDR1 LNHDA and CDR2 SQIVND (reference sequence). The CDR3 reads CASSIRGAGEKLFF. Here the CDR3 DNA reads TGTGCCAGTAGTATTCGGGGGGCAGGGGAAAAACTGTTTTTT. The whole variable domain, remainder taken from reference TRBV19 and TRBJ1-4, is DGGITQSPKYLFRKEGQNVTLSCEQNLNHDAMYWYRQDPGQGLRLIYYSQIVNDFQKGDIAEGYSVSREKKESFPLTVTSAQKNPTAFYLCASSIRGAGEKLFFGSGTQLSVL.